This is a list of T cell receptor beta chains from one sample in a study of blood T cell repertoires in COVID-19. Repertoires were generated with immunoSEQ multiplex PCR, while TCRdb's copy carries only in-frame clones and drops some. The sample has over 130,000 clones, 60% to 85% seen once; the top ten hold 16%. The sequencing sample was made of peripheral blood. The receptors shown here come from a man aged 50 or older with acute or convalescent COVID-19. The CDR3 runs from the conserved cysteine through the conserved F or W. Rows give clone size only sometimes, using once, few, many, or a class for an expanded clone.

CDR3 length,V gene,J gene,clone size,CDR3 protein
15,TRBV5-4,TRBJ2-3,.,CASSDRTGFADTQYF
15,TRBV18,TRBJ1-1,few,CASSPGEGRYTEAFF
15,TRBV5-1,TRBJ1-2,many,CASSLAGGANYGYTF
12,TRBV7-8,TRBJ1-2,.,CASSPPGRGYTF
13,TRBV5-1,TRBJ2-7,.,CASSRGQGDEQYF
12,TRBV6-5,TRBJ1-1,.,CASSSYPGLAFF
13,TRBV12-3/TRBV12-4,TRBJ1-1,.,CASSPREGREAFF
14,TRBV2,TRBJ1-1,.,CASSEQYMNTEAFF
13,TRBV2,TRBJ2-5,.,CASSGGVQETQYF
15,TRBV7-2,TRBJ2-3,.,CASSLTGGPTDTQYF
15,TRBV7-9,TRBJ1-4,.,CASSLKGATNEKLFF
13,TRBV12-5,TRBJ1-2,.,CASAQGRGYGYTF
16,TRBV7-5,TRBJ2-7,once,CVRSLNTMKEAYEQYF
14,TRBV15,TRBJ2-7,.,CATSDRQGVDEQYF
15,TRBV2,TRBJ2-7,few,CASSVTGQGAYEQYF
13,TRBV19,TRBJ2-2,.,CASSPQGHGELFF
14,TRBV28,TRBJ2-5,.,CASSGRRVQETQYF
13,TRBV5-8,TRBJ1-2,.,CASSLDPGSGYTF
16,TRBV25-1,TRBJ2-7,.,CASSDPGATGTYERYF
14,TRBV13,TRBJ1-4,.,CASSFHSSVEKLFF
13,TRBV25-1,TRBJ1-2,.,CASSHWTDYGYTF
15,TRBV3-1/TRBV3-2,TRBJ1-2,.,CASSHKDRTGNGYTF
16,TRBV11-3,TRBJ2-5,once,CASSPGTSGDQETQYF
16,TRBV5-1,TRBJ2-1,.,CASSPPREAGGNEQFF
12,TRBV20-1,TRBJ2-7,.,CSASLHDYEQYF
16,TRBV29-1,TRBJ1-1,many,CSVVGQDFLMNTEAFF
16,TRBV5-6,TRBJ2-1,.,CASSLTSGAIYNEQFF
13,TRBV12-3/TRBV12-4,TRBJ2-5,.,CASSLRQGETQYF
14,TRBV3-1/TRBV3-2,TRBJ2-7,.,CASSQTDRLYEQYF
16,TRBV11-2,TRBJ2-1,.,CASSSISGQGTAEQFF
15,TRBV28,TRBJ2-1,.,CASQGGGVTYNEQFF
16,TRBV6-5,TRBJ1-1,once,CASSYSSHDMNTEAFF
16,TRBV12-5,TRBJ1-5,.,CASGLGAGTGGQPQHF
16,TRBV3-1/TRBV3-2,TRBJ1-1,many,CASSQGFQGSVTEAFF
15,TRBV5-6,TRBJ2-3,.,CASSLPSGETDTQYF
16,TRBV3-1/TRBV3-2,TRBJ2-1,.,CASSQDPGGRLYEQFF
12,TRBV28,TRBJ2-3,.,CASTGDTDTQYF
17,TRBV5-1,TRBJ2-3,.,CASSSRTSGARADTQYF
16,TRBV5-1,TRBJ2-3,.,CASSLVGGSSTDTQYF
15,TRBV9,TRBJ1-5,once,CASSPSTGLNQPQHF
16,TRBV27,TRBJ2-6,.,CASSLRGLSGANVLTF
16,TRBV6-1,TRBJ1-6,.,CASSERTGANNSPLHF
14,TRBV2,TRBJ1-1,.,CASSEGSGWTEAFF
14,TRBV6-4,TRBJ1-6,.,CASSSGAINSPLHF
14,TRBV5-1,TRBJ2-5,.,CASSRGQVEETQYF
15,TRBV7-8,TRBJ1-5,few,CASSLFQGRGQPQHF
15,TRBV30,TRBJ1-2,.,CAWTGQGVGTYGYTF
14,TRBV30,TRBJ1-1,.,CAWSINRGFTEAFF
15,TRBV6-5,TRBJ1-6,.,CASPPDRGRNSPLHF
13,TRBV21-1,TRBJ2-7,once,CASSKVRSYEQYF
15,TRBV10-3,TRBJ1-4,.,CAISESTGGGEKLFF
12,TRBV19,TRBJ1-1,.,CASSNRPTEAFF
14,TRBV2,TRBJ1-1,.,CASNEYRGDTEAFF
15,TRBV30,TRBJ1-5,.,CAWSPGGQGKQPQHF
11,TRBV29-1,TRBJ1-2,.,CSVEEEYGYTF
15,TRBV3-1/TRBV3-2,TRBJ2-3,few,CASRLSGGGEDTQYF
16,TRBV6-6,TRBJ1-1,.,CASSRGTGGGGTEAFF